This T cell receptor beta chain was recorded in a study of blood T cell repertoires in COVID-19. Profiling relied on immunoSEQ multiplex PCR, and the TCRdb table lists in-frame clones only, not all of them. The sample has about 90,000 clones, 70% to 85% seen once. Trimming stripped 3 bases from V and 3 bases from J, with 21 bases between. This CDR3 comprises 17 residues. Germline CDR1 is MDHEN and CDR2 is SYDVKM. This sequence was found in a man in his sixties or seventies with acute or convalescent COVID-19. Sequencing was done on a sample of peripheral blood. The V and J genes are TRBV28 and TRBJ2-7; a weak D match, TRBD1 (6 bases). This CDR3 is CASSFITSGVALYEQYF. Here the CDR3 DNA reads TGTGCCAGCAGTTTCATCACCTCAGGGGTAGCGCTCTACGAGCAGTACTTC.